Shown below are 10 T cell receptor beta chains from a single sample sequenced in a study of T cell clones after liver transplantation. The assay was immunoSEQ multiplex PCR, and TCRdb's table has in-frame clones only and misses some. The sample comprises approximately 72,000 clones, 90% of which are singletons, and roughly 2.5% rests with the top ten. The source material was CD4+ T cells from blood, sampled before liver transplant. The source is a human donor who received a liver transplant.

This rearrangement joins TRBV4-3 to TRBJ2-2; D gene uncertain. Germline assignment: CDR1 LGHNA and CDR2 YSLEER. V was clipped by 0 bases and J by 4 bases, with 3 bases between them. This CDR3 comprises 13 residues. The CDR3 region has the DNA TGCGCCAGCAGCCAAGACAGCACCGGGGAGCTGTTTTTT. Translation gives CASSQDSTGELFF.

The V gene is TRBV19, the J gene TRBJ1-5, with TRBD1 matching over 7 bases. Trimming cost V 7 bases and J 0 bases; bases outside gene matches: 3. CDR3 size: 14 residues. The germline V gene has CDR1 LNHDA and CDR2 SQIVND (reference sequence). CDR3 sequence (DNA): TGTGCCAGTACCAGGACAGGTAGCAATCAGCCCCAGCATTTT. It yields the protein CASTRTGSNQPQHF.

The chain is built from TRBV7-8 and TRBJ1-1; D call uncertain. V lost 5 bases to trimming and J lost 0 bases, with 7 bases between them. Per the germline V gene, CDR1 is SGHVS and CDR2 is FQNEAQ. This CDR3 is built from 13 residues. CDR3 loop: CASSGRMNTEAFF. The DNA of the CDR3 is TGTGCCAGCAGCGGACGCATGAACACTGAAGCTTTCTTT. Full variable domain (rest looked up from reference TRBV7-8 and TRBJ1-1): GAGVSQSPRYKVAKRGQDVALRCDPISGHVSLFWYQQALGQGPEFLTYFQNEAQLDKSGLPSDRFFAERPEGSVSTLKIQRTQQEDSAVYLCASSGRMNTEAFFGQGTRLTVV.

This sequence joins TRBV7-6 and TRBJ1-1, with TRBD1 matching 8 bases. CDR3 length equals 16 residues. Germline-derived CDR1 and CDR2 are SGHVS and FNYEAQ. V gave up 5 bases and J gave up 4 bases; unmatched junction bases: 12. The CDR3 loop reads CASSRFGQGSGTEAFF. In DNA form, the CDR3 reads TGTGCCAGCAGCCGCTTTGGACAGGGAAGTGGCACTGAAGCTTTCTTT.

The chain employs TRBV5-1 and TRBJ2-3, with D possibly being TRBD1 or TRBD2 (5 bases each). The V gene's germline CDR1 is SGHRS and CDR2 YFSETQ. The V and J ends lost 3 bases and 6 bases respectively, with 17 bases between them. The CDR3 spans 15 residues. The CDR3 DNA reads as TGCGCCAGCAGCTCCGGGACCCCCCCGGGGGATACGCAGTATTTT. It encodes CASSSGTPPGDTQYF.

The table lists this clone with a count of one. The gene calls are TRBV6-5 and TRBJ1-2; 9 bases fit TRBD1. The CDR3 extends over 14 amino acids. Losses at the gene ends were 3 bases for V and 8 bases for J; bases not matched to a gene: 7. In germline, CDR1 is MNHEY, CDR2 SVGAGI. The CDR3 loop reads CASSYGTGWEGYTF. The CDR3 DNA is TGTGCCAGCAGTTATGGGACAGGGTGGGAAGGCTACACCTTC.

The CDR3: CSAIQGYEQYF. CDR3 bases: TGCAGTGCCATACAGGGCTACGAGCAGTACTTC. This chain uses TRBV20-1 with TRBJ2-7; weak D call: TRBD1 (6 bases). V gave up 6 bases and J gave up 3 bases, with 9 bases separating them. CDR3 size: 11 residues. The V gene's germline CDR1 is DFQATT and CDR2 SNEGSKA (reference sequence).

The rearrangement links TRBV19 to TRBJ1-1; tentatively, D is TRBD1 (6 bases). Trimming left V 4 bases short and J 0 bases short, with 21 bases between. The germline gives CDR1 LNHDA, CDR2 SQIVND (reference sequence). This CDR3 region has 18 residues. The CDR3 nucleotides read TGTGCCAGTAGTAATTCGGGGGCAGCAGCAGTGATGAACACTGAAGCTTTCTTT. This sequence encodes CASSNSGAAAVMNTEAFF.

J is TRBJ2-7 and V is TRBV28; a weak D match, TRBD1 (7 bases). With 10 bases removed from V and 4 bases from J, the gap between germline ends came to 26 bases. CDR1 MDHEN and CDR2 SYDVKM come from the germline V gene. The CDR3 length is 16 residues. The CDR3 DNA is TGTGCCACCAAAACTAGCCCCGGACAGGCCCCTTACGAGCAGTACTTC. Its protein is CATKTSPGQAPYEQYF.

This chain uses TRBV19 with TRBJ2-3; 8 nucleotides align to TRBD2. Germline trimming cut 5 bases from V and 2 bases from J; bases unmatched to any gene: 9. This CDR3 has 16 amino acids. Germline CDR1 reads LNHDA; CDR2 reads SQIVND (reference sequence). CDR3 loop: CASSRGAGEVTDTQYF. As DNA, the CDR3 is TGTGCCAGTAGTCGGGGAGCGGGAGAGGTCACAGATACGCAGTATTTT. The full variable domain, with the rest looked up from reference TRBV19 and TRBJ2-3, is DGGITQSPKYLFRKEGQNVTLSCEQNLNHDAMYWYRQDPGQGLRLIYYSQIVNDFQKGDIAEGYSVSREKKESFPLTVTSAQKNPTAFYLCASSRGAGEVTDTQYFGPGTRLTVL.